A selection of T cell receptor beta chains follows, all from one sample in a study of blood T cell repertoires in COVID-19. Measured with immunoSEQ multiplex PCR; TCRdb has only the in-frame clones, and not every one. Altogether about 87,000 clones are present, 70% to 90% being singletons, with the ten largest covering under 3.5%. What was sequenced was peripheral blood. Receptor source: an elderly woman with COVID-19, enrolled during active disease. CDR3s include the opening cysteine and the closing phenylalanine or tryptophan. Each record gives: V gene, clone size, J gene, D gene, CDR3 DNA, CDR3 protein. The D gene is left open where the match is weak. Clone size, where shown, is once, few, many, or a class for clones that have expanded.

TRBV10-3,.,TRBJ2-1,.,TGTGCCATCGGGAGAAGGGGGTTACTTAATGAGCAGTTCTTC,CAIGRRGLLNEQFF
TRBV5-6,.,TRBJ1-1,TRBD1,TGTGCCAGCAGCGGGGACAGGGGCCGAACCACTGAAGCTTTCTTT,CASSGDRGRTTEAFF
TRBV9,.,TRBJ2-7,.,TGTGCCAGCAGCGTAGGGCAGGGCGGCTACGAGCAGTACTTC,CASSVGQGGYEQYF
TRBV18,.,TRBJ2-5,.,TGTGCCAGCTCCCCAACTCGACTGAGGCTCCAAGAGACCCAGTACTTC,CASSPTRLRLQETQYF
TRBV3-1/TRBV3-2,.,TRBJ1-2,.,TGTGCCAGCAGCCTGCACAGTAACTATGGCTACACCTTC,CASSLHSNYGYTF
TRBV19,.,TRBJ1-6,.,TGTGCCAGTAGTACTTCACAGGGTTCCAGTTCACCCCTCCACTTT,CASSTSQGSSSPLHF
TRBV2,few,TRBJ1-3,.,TGTGCCAGCAGTTTCGGGGATGGAAACACCATATATTTT,CASSFGDGNTIYF
TRBV7-9,.,TRBJ1-1,.,TGTGCCAGCAGCTTGGAGGGAAAGATTTTGAAAACTGAAGCTTTCTTT,CASSLEGKILKTEAFF
TRBV18,.,TRBJ2-7,TRBD1,TGTGCCAGCTCACCCGGGCTTGGACAGGGGGCCTACGAGCAGTACTTC,CASSPGLGQGAYEQYF
TRBV7-2,.,TRBJ1-2,TRBD1,TGTGCCAGCAGCCGGGACAGGGGCAACGGAGGCTACACCTTC,CASSRDRGNGGYTF
TRBV5-1,.,TRBJ2-5,.,TGCGCCAGCAGCTTGCTAGAGACCCAGTACTTC,CASSLLETQYF
TRBV28,once,TRBJ1-2,.,TGTGCCAGCAGTTTATTAGAGGGTTTAGACTACACCTTC,CASSLLEGLDYTF
TRBV19,.,TRBJ1-6,.,TGTGCCAGTAGTGCCGGACAGCCTAATTCACCCCTCCACTTT,CASSAGQPNSPLHF
TRBV9,.,TRBJ1-2,.,TGTGCCAGCAGCCGGGCCGGGACTGACTATGGCTACACCTTC,CASSRAGTDYGYTF
TRBV7-9,few,TRBJ1-5,TRBD1,TGTGCCAGCAGCCGGACAGGGGCCGTGTATCAGCCCCAGCATTTT,CASSRTGAVYQPQHF
TRBV6-2/TRBV6-3,.,TRBJ2-3,TRBD2,TGTGCCAGCAGTTACGCTAAAGCGGGAGGTACAGATACGCAGTATTTT,CASSYAKAGGTDTQYF
TRBV6-5,.,TRBJ2-3,.,TGTGCCAGCAGTCCCAGGGAAGGGGGGGCAGATACGCAGTATTTT,CASSPREGGADTQYF
TRBV4-2,.,TRBJ2-3,TRBD2,TGTGCCAGCAGCCAAGAGCGGGCTAGACTAGCAAGGGCAGATACGCAGTATTTT,CASSQERARLARADTQYF
TRBV7-6,.,TRBJ2-5,TRBD1,TGTGCCAGCAGCTTGGAACCCGGGACAGGGTGGTTGACCCAGTACTTC,CASSLEPGTGWLTQYF
TRBV19,.,TRBJ1-1,.,TGTGCCAGTAGTATAAAGAGGAACACTGAAGCTTTCTTT,CASSIKRNTEAFF
TRBV4-1,.,TRBJ1-2,TRBD1,TGCGCCAGCGGTAGGAGGACAGGCTCTAACTATGGCTACACCTTC,CASGRRTGSNYGYTF
TRBV5-6,.,TRBJ1-1,.,TGTGCCAGCAGCTTGGATAGGGGATTCATGAACACTGAAGCTTTCTTT,CASSLDRGFMNTEAFF
TRBV29-1,.,TRBJ2-6,.,TGCAGCGTTGGAGTACTAGGGGCCAACGTCCTGACTTTC,CSVGVLGANVLTF
TRBV9,.,TRBJ2-2,.,TGTGCCAGCAGCGTAGGACTAGACGGCACCGGGGAGCTGTTTTTT,CASSVGLDGTGELFF
TRBV30,.,TRBJ1-2,TRBD1,TGTGCCTGGAGTGACAACAGGGGTGGCTACACCTTC,CAWSDNRGGYTF
TRBV27,.,TRBJ2-1,.,TGTGCCAGCAGTCCCCAGCGGTACTACAATGAGCAGTTCTTC,CASSPQRYYNEQFF
TRBV27,.,TRBJ2-7,TRBD1,TGTGCCAGCAGTTTATATTGGGGACAGGGCTACGAGCAGTACTTC,CASSLYWGQGYEQYF
TRBV19,few,TRBJ1-5,TRBD1,TGTGCCAGTAGTATCCACGGGACAGATAGCAATCAGCCCCAGCATTTT,CASSIHGTDSNQPQHF
TRBV28,.,TRBJ2-7,.,TGTGCCAGCAGTCGACTAGGATCCTACGAGCAGTACTTC,CASSRLGSYEQYF
TRBV19,.,TRBJ2-2,TRBD2,TGTGCCAGTAGTAGCGCCCCACTAGCGGGTGCGAACACCGGGGAGCTGTTTTTT,CASSSAPLAGANTGELFF
TRBV6-5,.,TRBJ2-2,.,TGTGCCAGCAGTTACAACTGGGGGGAGCTGTTTTTT,CASSYNWGELFF
TRBV6-1,.,TRBJ2-7,.,TGTGCCAGCAGTGAAGGCGCCTACGAGCAGTACTTC,CASSEGAYEQYF
TRBV30,.,TRBJ1-4,.,TGTGCCTGGAGTGCACGCGTCCCTCGGGGAACTAATGAAAAACTGTTTTTT,CAWSARVPRGTNEKLFF
TRBV5-1,.,TRBJ2-7,TRBD2,TGCGCCAGCAGCTACGGACTAGCGGGAGATCGTGACGAGCAGTACTTC,CASSYGLAGDRDEQYF
TRBV9,.,TRBJ1-4,.,TGTGCCAGCAGCGCGAAGGGGGCTAATGAAAAACTGTTTTTT,CASSAKGANEKLFF
TRBV15,.,TRBJ2-6,.,TGTGCCACCGAAGACACCTCTGGGGCCAACGTCCTGACTTTC,CATEDTSGANVLTF
TRBV28,.,TRBJ2-1,.,TGTGCCAGCAGTTTATTAGGGGACAATGAGCAGTTCTTC,CASSLLGDNEQFF
TRBV29-1,.,TRBJ1-2,.,TGCAGCGTTGAATCCGGGTTAGGCTACACCTTC,CSVESGLGYTF
TRBV11-2,.,TRBJ1-2,TRBD1,TGTGCCAGCAGCCCCACAGGGGGAGGTGGCTACACCTTC,CASSPTGGGGYTF
TRBV6-2/TRBV6-3,.,TRBJ2-1,TRBD2,TGTGCCAGCAGTTACGGCCGACGGGGGGAGGGTGAGCAGTTCTTC,CASSYGRRGEGEQFF
TRBV4-1,.,TRBJ1-5,TRBD1,TGCGCCAGCAGCCAACCTAGGACAGGGATAATCAATCAGCCCCAGCATTTT,CASSQPRTGIINQPQHF
TRBV29-1,.,TRBJ2-7,.,TGCAGCGCCCAGAACAGGGTTGGGACCTACGAGCAGTACTTC,CSAQNRVGTYEQYF
TRBV18,.,TRBJ2-5,TRBD2,TGTGCCAGCTCACCTCCTAGCGGGGGTCCGGGAAGGTGGGAGACCCAGTACTTC,CASSPPSGGPGRWETQYF
TRBV19,.,TRBJ2-7,TRBD2,TGTGCCAGTAGTATAGGTCCCCGGGAGGGCTACGAGCAGTACTTC,CASSIGPREGYEQYF
TRBV18,.,TRBJ1-1,TRBD1,TGTGCCAGCTCAAACAGGGGAATGAACACTGAAGCTTTCTTT,CASSNRGMNTEAFF
TRBV18,.,TRBJ1-5,.,TGTGCCAGCTCACCACCGACAGGTTGGGGTGATGGCAATCAGCCCCAGCATTTT,CASSPPTGWGDGNQPQHF